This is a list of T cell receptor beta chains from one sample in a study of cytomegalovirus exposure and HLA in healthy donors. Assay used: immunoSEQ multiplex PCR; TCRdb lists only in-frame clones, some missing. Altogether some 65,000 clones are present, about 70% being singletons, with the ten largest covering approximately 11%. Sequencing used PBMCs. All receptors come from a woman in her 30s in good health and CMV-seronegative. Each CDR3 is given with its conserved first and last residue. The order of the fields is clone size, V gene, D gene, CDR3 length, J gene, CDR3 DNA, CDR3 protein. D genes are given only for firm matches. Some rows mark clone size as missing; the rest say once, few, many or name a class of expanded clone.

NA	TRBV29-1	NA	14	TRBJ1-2	TGCAGCGTTGAGAGTGATGAGGTCGTCTATGGCTACACCTTC	CSVESDEVVYGYTF
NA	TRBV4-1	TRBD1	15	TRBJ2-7	TGCGCCAGCAGCCAAGGGACAGGGGGCGCGAGGGAGCAGTACTTC	CASSQGTGGAREQYF
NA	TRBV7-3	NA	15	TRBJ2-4	TGTGCCAGCAGCTTAGGCTCCAGACAATCAAACATTCAGTACTTC	CASSLGSRQSNIQYF
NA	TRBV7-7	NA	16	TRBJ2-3	TGTGCCAGCAGCCCCACGGGACTCTCCCACACAGATACGCAGTATTTT	CASSPTGLSHTDTQYF
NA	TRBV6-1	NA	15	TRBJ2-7	TGTGCCAGCAGTGAGGCAACTAGCAGACCCTACGAGCAGTACTTC	CASSEATSRPYEQYF
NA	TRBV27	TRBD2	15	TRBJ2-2	TGTGCCAGCAGTCGGACTAGCGGGGGGACCGGGGAGCTGTTTTTT	CASSRTSGGTGELFF
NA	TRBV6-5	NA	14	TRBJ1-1	TGTGCCACCAGACCATTTGGGCCAGGGACTGAAGCTTTCTTT	CATRPFGPGTEAFF
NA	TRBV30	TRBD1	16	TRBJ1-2	TGTGCCTGGAGTGTAAGGCTGATAGGGACAGGGGATGGCTACACCTTC	CAWSVRLIGTGDGYTF
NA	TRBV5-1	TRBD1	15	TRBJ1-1	TGCGCCAGCAGCTTTGGGACAGGGGGAGACACTGAAGCTTTCTTT	CASSFGTGGDTEAFF
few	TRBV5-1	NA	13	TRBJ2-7	TGCGCCAGCAGCTTGGAGGGGGGGCACGAGCAGTACTTC	CASSLEGGHEQYF
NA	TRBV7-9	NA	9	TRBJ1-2	TGTGCCAGCGGCAGGGGCTACACCTTC	CASGRGYTF
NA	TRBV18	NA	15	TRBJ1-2	TGTGCCAGCTCACCCCCGGACTGGTTAATGGATGGCTACACCTTC	CASSPPDWLMDGYTF
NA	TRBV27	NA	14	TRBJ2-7	TGTGCCAGCAGTCCGGGATTTGCAGTCTACGAGCAGTACTTC	CASSPGFAVYEQYF
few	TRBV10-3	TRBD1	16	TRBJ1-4	TGTGCCATCAGTGTGGAGGACAGGGAACTTAATGAAAAACTGTTTTTT	CAISVEDRELNEKLFF
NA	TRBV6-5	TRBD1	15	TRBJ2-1	TGTGCCAGCAGCTCGCCGTCCGACAGGGCCAATGAGCAGTTCTTC	CASSSPSDRANEQFF
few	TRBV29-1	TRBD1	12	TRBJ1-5	TGCAGCGCCGGACAGGGGGATCAGCCCCAGCATTTT	CSAGQGDQPQHF
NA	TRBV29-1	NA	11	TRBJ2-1	TGCAGCGTTGGGGGGGTCGATGAGCAGTTCTTC	CSVGGVDEQFF
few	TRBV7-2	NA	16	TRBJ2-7	TGTGCCAGCAGCTTAGTTCGACAGGTTCCCTCCTACGAGCAGTACTTC	CASSLVRQVPSYEQYF